One and the same sample provided the 16 T cell receptor beta chains below, sequenced in a study of cytomegalovirus exposure and HLA in healthy donors. Vbeta (60) and Jbeta (13) primers were used in the PCR. Method: immunoSEQ multiplex PCR; TCRdb's copy keeps in-frame clones and lacks some. The sample shows 60,000 or so clones, around 92% of them seen only once. Sequenced: PBMCs. These receptor sequences come from a man aged 25-40 years in good health and CMV-seropositive.

This chain joins TRBV27 and TRBJ2-2; TRBD1 is a possible D gene (7 bases). The CDR3 covers 15 residues. Trimming stripped 3 bases from V and 4 bases from J, with 12 bases between. Germline-derived CDR1 and CDR2 are MNHEY and SMNVEV (reference sequence). The CDR3, as DNA: TGTGCCAGCAGTTTTATCCAGGGGGGCACCGGGGAGCTGTTTTTT. Its protein product is CASSFIQGGTGELFF.

The chain joins TRBV9 to TRBJ2-2, with 12 bases lining up with TRBD2. Trimming took 3 bases from V and 4 from J; bases not matched to a gene: 13. The CDR3 covers 19 residues. Germline V gene data show CDR1 as SGDLS and CDR2 as YYNGEE. DNA of the CDR3: TGTGCCAGCAGCGCCCGCCAGACTAGCGGGAGATCGGGCACCGGGGAGCTGTTTTTT. Protein: CASSARQTSGRSGTGELFF. Supplemented by reference TRBV9 and TRBJ2-2, the full variable domain reads DSGVTQTPKHLITATGQRVTLRCSPRSGDLSVYWYQQSLDQGLQFLIQYYNGEERAKGNILERFSAQQFPDLHSELNLSSLELGDSALYFCASSARQTSGRSGTGELFFGEGSRLTVL.

V gene TRBV4-1 combines with J gene TRBJ1-5, with 9 bases that match TRBD1. In germline, CDR1 is MGHRA, CDR2 YSYEKL. The CDR3 covers 16 residues. The V gene end was trimmed by 3 bases and the J gene end by 7 bases; junction bases not matched to a gene: 10. In DNA, the CDR3 is TGCGCCAGCAGCCAGGCCGGGACAGGGAGCCGCCAGCCCCAGCATTTT. Protein sequence: CASSQAGTGSRQPQHF.

In this sample, this clone turned up once. The chain is built from TRBV6-1 and TRBJ1-5, with D possibly matching TRBD1 (6 bases). CDR1 is MNHNS and CDR2 is SASEGT in the germline V gene. Trimming stripped 0 bases from V and 0 bases from J, with 15 bases between. This CDR3 has 18 amino acids. The CDR3, as DNA: TGTGCCAGCAGTGAAGCCGGGGGGGCAGAGTATAGCAATCAGCCCCAGCATTTT. It is translated as CASSEAGGAEYSNQPQHF.

This chain links TRBV6-5 with TRBJ1-1, with D tentatively TRBD1 (5 bases). This CDR3 region has 14 residues. Germline V CDR1 and CDR2: MNHEY, SVGAGI. Trimming cost V 5 bases and J 3 bases, with 13 bases left between them. CDR3 sequence: CASSNILGHTEAFF. The CDR3 DNA sequence: TGTGCCAGCAGTAACATCCTGGGGCACACTGAAGCTTTCTTT.

V is TRBV19 and J is TRBJ2-7; TRBD1 matches 9 bases. Trimming cost V 2 bases and J 5 bases; bases outside gene matches: 7. The germline V gene has CDR1 LNHDA and CDR2 SQIVND (reference sequence). This CDR3 spans 15 amino acids. The CDR3 bases are TGTGCCAGTAGTATACCCGCCGGGACAGGGAACGAGCAGTACTTC. This gives the protein CASSIPAGTGNEQYF.

This chain uses TRBV19 with TRBJ1-5; D is possibly TRBD1 (5 bases). Trimming took off 8 bases at V and 3 bases at J, with 14 bases between the two ends. This CDR3 has 14 amino acids. CDR1 LNHDA and CDR2 SQIVND come from the germline V gene (reference sequence). The chain's CDR3 is CASQGLGINQPQHF. The CDR3 DNA reads TGTGCCAGTCAGGGATTGGGGATCAATCAGCCCCAGCATTTT.

The V and J genes are TRBV18 and TRBJ1-1; TRBD1 aligns across 8 bases. Germline loops: CDR1 KGHSH, CDR2 LQKENI. The CDR3 loop spans 16 amino acids. Trimming at V came to 0 bases and at J to 4 bases, leaving 7 bases not matched to a gene. CDR3 loop: CASSPPRTGLGTEAFF. The CDR3 DNA reads TGTGCCAGCTCACCACCCCGGACAGGGTTGGGCACTGAAGCTTTCTTT.

The V call is TRBV10-3, the J call TRBJ1-2; tentative D call: TRBD1 (6 bases). CDR3 length: 15 amino acids. The germline V gene encodes CDR1 ENHRY and CDR2 SYGVKD. The germline V and J ends were trimmed by 1 base and 7 bases, with 16 bases remaining between them. The CDR3 spells CAISEFSGATGGYTF. The DNA for the CDR3 is TGTGCCATCAGTGAGTTCTCAGGGGCGACAGGTGGCTACACCTTC.

Details on this clone: Mismatch with germline at one junction end may stem from a read error. The V gene is TRBV2, the J gene TRBJ2-4, with TRBD1 matching 9 bases. The germline V gene encodes CDR1 SNHLY and CDR2 FYNNEI. The CDR3 is 18 residues long. The CDR3 DNA is TGTGCCAGCAGTAAAGCCTCAGGACAGGGGATAGCCAAAAACATTCAGTACTTC. The encoded protein is CASSKASGQGIAKNIQYF.

The chain employs TRBV4-2 and TRBJ2-7; D may be TRBD1 (6 bases). CDR3 length equals 15 residues. V lost 1 base and J lost 3, with 13 bases in between. Germline CDR1 LGHNA, CDR2 YNFKEQ. The CDR3 DNA reads as TGTGCCAGCAGCCAAGGACAGGCCCTTGGCTACGAGCAGTACTTC. This codes for CASSQGQALGYEQYF.

This clone was detected once. V gene TRBV5-1 combines with J gene TRBJ2-3, with 7 bases matching TRBD1. This CDR3 is 15 amino acids long. The germline V gene has CDR1 SGHRS and CDR2 YFSETQ. The ends lost 0 bases at V and 3 bases at J; junction bases unmatched: 4. CDR3 amino acids: CASSLGQGRTDTQYF. CDR3 bases: TGCGCCAGCAGCTTGGGACAGGGTAGGACAGATACGCAGTATTTT.

The chain joins TRBV21-1 to TRBJ1-3. TRBV21-1 is labeled a pseudogene. CDR3 length equals 15 residues. The CDR3, as DNA: TGTGCCAGCAGCCCCTTCCCCCGGGCTGGAAACACCATATATTTT. This codes for CASSPFPRAGNTIYF.

J is TRBJ1-5 and V is TRBV7-2; 7 nucleotides match TRBD1. V gave up 4 bases and J gave up 4 bases; unmatched junction bases: 7. Per germline, CDR1 SGHTA and CDR2 FQGNSA. The CDR3 consists of 15 residues. This chain's CDR3 is CASSSPDRTNQPQHF. CDR3 coding DNA: TGTGCCAGCAGCTCCCCGGACAGGACTAATCAGCCCCAGCATTTT. The variable domain in full, with the rest retrieved from reference TRBV7-2 and TRBJ1-5, is GAGVSQSPSNKVTEKGKDVELRCDPISGHTALYWYRQSLGQGLEFLIYFQGNSAPDKSGLPSDRFSAERTGGSVSTLTIQRTQQEDSAVYLCASSSPDRTNQPQHFGDGTRLSIL.

The V gene is TRBV18, the J gene TRBJ2-3; no firm D call. Germline-derived CDR1 and CDR2 are KGHSH and LQKENI. V lost 6 bases and J 1 base, leaving 11 bases between the germline ends. The CDR3 runs to 14 residues. This CDR3 reads CASSSLAGTDTQYF. The DNA of the CDR3 is TGTGCCAGCTCTTCTCTGGCGGGCACAGATACGCAGTATTTT.

The V call is TRBV2, the J call TRBJ2-4; 7 bases line up with TRBD1. Losses at the gene ends were 4 bases for V and 0 bases for J; bases not matched to a gene: 6. Germline loops: CDR1 SNHLY, CDR2 FYNNEI. The CDR3 consists of 16 residues. CDR3 in amino acids: CASSVQGELAKNIQYF. CDR3 DNA sequence: TGTGCCAGCAGTGTTCAGGGGGAACTAGCCAAAAACATTCAGTACTTC. The whole variable domain, remainder taken from reference TRBV2 and TRBJ2-4, is EPEVTQTPSHQVTQMGQEVILRCVPISNHLYFYWYRQILGQKVEFLVSFYNNEISEKSEIFDDQFSVERPDGSNFTLKIRSTKLEDSAMYFCASSVQGELAKNIQYFGAGTRLSVL.